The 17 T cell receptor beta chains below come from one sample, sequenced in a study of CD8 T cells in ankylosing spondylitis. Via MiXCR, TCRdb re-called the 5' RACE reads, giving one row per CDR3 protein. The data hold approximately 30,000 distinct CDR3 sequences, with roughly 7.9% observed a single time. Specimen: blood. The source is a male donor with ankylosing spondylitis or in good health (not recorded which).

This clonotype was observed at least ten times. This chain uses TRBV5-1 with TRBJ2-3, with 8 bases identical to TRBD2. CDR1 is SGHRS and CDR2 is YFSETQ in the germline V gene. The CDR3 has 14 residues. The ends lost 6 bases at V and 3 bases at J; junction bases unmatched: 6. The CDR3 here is CASNQGTRTDTQYF. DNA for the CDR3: TGCGCCAGCAACCAGGGGACTAGAACAGATACGCAGTATTTT.

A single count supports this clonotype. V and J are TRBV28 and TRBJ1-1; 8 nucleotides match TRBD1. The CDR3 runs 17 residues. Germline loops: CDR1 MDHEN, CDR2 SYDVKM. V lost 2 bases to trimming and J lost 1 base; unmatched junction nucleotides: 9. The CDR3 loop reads CASSLGRQGRGNTEAFF. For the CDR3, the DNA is TGTGCCAGCAGTTTAGGCCGACAGGGGAGAGGGAACACTGAAGCTTTCTTT.

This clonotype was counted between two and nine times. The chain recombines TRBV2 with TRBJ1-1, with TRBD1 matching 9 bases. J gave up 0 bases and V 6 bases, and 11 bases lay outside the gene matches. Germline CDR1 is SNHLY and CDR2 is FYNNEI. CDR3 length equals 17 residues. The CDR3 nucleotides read TGTGCCAGCAGACAAGGACAGGGGATCGTAATGAACACTGAAGCTTTCTTT. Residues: CASRQGQGIVMNTEAFF.

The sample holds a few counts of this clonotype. CDR3 amino acids: CASSPLWSGSEAFF. CDR3 bases: TGTGCCAGCAGCCCGCTGTGGAGTGGGTCGGAAGCTTTCTTT. The chain couples TRBV28 to TRBJ1-1; no firm D call. V was trimmed by 6 bases and J by 8 bases, leaving 19 bases between them. Per the germline V gene, CDR1 is MDHEN and CDR2 is SYDVKM. This CDR3 spans 14 amino acids. The full variable domain, in which reference TRBV28 and TRBJ1-1 provide the parts outside the CDR3, is DVKVTQSSRYLVKRTGEKVFLECVQDMDHENMFWYRQDPGLGLRLIYFSYDVKMKEKGDIPEGYSVSREKKERFSLILESASTNQTSMYLCASSPLWSGSEAFFGQGTRLTVV.

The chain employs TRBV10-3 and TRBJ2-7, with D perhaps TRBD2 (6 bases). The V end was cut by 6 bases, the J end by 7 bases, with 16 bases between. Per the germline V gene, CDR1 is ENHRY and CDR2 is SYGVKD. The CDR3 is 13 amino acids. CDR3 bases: TGTGCCATCAGAGGAAGTCAGGCGGGAGAGCAGTACGTC. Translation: CAIRGSQAGEQYV.

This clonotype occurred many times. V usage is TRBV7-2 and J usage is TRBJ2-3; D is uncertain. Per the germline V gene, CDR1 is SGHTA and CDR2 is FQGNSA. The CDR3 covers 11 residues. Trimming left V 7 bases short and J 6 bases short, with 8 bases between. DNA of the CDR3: TGTGCCAGCACCCTTAGGGATACGCAGTATTTT. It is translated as CASTLRDTQYF.

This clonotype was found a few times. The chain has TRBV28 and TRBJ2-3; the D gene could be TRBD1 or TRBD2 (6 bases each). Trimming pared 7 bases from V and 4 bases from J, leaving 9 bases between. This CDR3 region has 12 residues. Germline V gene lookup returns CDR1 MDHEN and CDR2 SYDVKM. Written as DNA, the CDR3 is TGTGCCAGCATGGGGGGCGCAGATACGCAGTATTTT. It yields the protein CASMGGADTQYF.

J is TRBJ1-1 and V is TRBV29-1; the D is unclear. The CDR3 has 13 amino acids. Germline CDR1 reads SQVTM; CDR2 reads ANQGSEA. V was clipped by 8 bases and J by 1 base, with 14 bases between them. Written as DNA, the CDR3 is TGCAGCCAGTCCTCGACTGAGAACACTGAAGCTTTCTTT. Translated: CSQSSTENTEAFF.

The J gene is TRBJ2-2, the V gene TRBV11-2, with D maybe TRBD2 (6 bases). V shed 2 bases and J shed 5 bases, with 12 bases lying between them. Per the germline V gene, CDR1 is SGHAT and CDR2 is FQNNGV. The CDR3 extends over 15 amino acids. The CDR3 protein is CASSLNHAGTGELFF. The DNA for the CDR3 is TGTGCCAGCAGCTTAAACCATGCGGGGACCGGGGAGCTGTTTTTT.

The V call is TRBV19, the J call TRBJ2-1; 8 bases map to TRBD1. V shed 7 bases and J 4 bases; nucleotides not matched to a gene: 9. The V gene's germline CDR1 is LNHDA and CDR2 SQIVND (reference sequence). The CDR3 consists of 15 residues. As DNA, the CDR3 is TGTGCCAGTACCCCCGGACAGGGTCCATACAATGAGCAGTTCTTC. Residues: CASTPGQGPYNEQFF.

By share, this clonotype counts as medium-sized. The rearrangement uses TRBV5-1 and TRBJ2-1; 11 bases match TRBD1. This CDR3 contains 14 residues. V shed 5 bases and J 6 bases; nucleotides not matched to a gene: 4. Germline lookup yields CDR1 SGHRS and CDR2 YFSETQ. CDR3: CASRGDRGVNEQFF. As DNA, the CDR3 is TGCGCCAGCAGGGGGGACAGGGGGGTCAATGAGCAGTTCTTC. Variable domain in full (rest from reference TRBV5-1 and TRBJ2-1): KAGVTQTPRYLIKTRGQQVTLSCSPISGHRSVSWYQQTPGQGLQFLFEYFSETQRNKGNFPGRFSGRQFSNSRSEMNVSTLELGDSALYLCASRGDRGVNEQFFGPGTRLTVL.

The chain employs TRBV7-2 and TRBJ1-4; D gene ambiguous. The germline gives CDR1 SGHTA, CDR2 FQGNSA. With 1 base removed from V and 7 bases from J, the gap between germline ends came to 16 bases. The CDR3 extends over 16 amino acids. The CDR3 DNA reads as TGTGCCAGCAGCTTAGGAAACCTGGGGTCACCTGAAAAACTGTTTTTT. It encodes CASSLGNLGSPEKLFF.

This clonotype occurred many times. CDR3 in amino acids: CSVKGGLGWNEQFF. The CDR3 nucleotides read TGCAGTGTCAAGGGGGGATTGGGGTGGAATGAGCAGTTCTTC. This rearrangement joins TRBV20-1 to TRBJ2-1, with D perhaps given as TRBD1 or TRBD2 (6 bases each). Deletions cut 7 bases from V and 7 bases from J, with 20 bases between. Germline assignment: CDR1 DFQATT and CDR2 SNEGSKA (reference sequence). There are 14 residues in the CDR3.

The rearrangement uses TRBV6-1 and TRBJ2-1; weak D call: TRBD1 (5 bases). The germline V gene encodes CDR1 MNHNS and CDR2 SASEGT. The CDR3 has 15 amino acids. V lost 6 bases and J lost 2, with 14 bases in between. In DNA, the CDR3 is TGTGCCAGCAGGCTGACAGCAACTACCTACAATGAGCAGTTCTTC. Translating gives CASRLTATTYNEQFF.

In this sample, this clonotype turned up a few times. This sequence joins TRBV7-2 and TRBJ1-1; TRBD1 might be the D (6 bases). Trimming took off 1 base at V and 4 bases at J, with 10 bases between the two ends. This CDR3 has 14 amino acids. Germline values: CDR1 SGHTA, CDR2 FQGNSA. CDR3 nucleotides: TGTGCCAGCAGCTTAGTACAGGGAACCACTGAAGCTTTCTTT. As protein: CASSLVQGTTEAFF.

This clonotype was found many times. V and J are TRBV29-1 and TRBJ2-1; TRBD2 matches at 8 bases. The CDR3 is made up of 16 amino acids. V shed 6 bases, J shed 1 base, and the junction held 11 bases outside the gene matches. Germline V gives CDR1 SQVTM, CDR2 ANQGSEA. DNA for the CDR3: TGCAGCGTACAAGCGGGAGAGATAAGGTCCTACAATGAGCAGTTCTTC. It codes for CSVQAGEIRSYNEQFF.

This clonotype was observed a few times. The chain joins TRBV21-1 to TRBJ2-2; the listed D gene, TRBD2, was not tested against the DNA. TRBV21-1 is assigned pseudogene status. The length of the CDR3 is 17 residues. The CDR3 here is CASSKIGQSANTGELFF. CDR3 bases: TGTGCCAGCAGCAAAATAGGGCAGTCCGCGAACACCGGGGAGCTGTTTTTT.